The rows below give T cell receptor beta chains drawn from one sample of a study of post-analysis software for immune sequencing data. Using its own MiXCR run on the PCR reads, TCRdb lists one record per CDR3 protein. The data show a few hundred thousand distinct CDR3 sequences, less than 40% seen once. The sample was blood. These receptors all stem from a girl under 18 with multiple sclerosis. Both conserved end residues are part of each CDR3. Fields, in order: clone size, J gene, D gene, V gene, CDR3 protein, CDR3 DNA. D genes are given only for firm matches. Only some rows state a clone size, as once, few, many or a class for expanded clones.

size: NA
J: TRBJ2-5
D: TRBD1
V: TRBV30
CDR3: CAWSVRTGGETQYF
DNA: TGTGCCTGGAGTGTACGCACAGGGGGCGAGACCCAGTACTTC

size: NA
J: TRBJ2-2
D: TRBD2
V: TRBV11-1
CDR3: CASKLAGGTNTGELFF
DNA: TGTGCCAGCAAACTAGCGGGGGGAACAAATACCGGGGAGCTGTTTTTT

size: NA
J: TRBJ2-7
D: TRBD1
V: TRBV20-1
CDR3: CSAKGGQGATYEQYF
DNA: TGCAGTGCCAAAGGTGGGCAGGGGGCGACCTACGAGCAGTACTTC

size: NA
J: TRBJ2-3
D: NA
V: TRBV5-1
CDR3: CASSFLREPTDTQYF
DNA: TGCGCCAGCAGCTTTCTAAGGGAACCCACAGATACGCAGTATTTT

size: once
J: TRBJ2-1
D: TRBD2
V: TRBV6-6
CDR3: CASSHLAGAYNEQLF
DNA: TGTGCCAGCAGTCATCTAGCGGGGGCGTACAATGAGCAGTTATTC

size: NA
J: TRBJ2-5
D: TRBD2
V: TRBV20-1
CDR3: CSATDGGVEETQYF
DNA: TGCAGTGCTACTGATGGGGGGGTCGAAGAGACCCAGTACTTC

size: NA
J: TRBJ2-4
D: TRBD2
V: TRBV20-1
CDR3: CSARDVAGGSLAKNIQYF
DNA: TGCAGTGCTAGAGATGTAGCGGGGGGATCCTTAGCCAAAAACATTCAGTACTTC

size: NA
J: TRBJ2-3
D: TRBD2
V: TRBV7-2
CDR3: CASQLPGLQTDTQYF
DNA: TGTGCCAGCCAGCTCCCGGGACTACAGACAGATACGCAGTATTTT

size: few
J: TRBJ2-1
D: TRBD2
V: TRBV3-1
CDR3: CASSQELAGGFSYNEQFF
DNA: TGTGCCAGCAGCCAAGAATTAGCGGGGGGGTTCTCCTACAATGAGCAGTTCTTC

size: few
J: TRBJ2-5
D: NA
V: TRBV3-1
CDR3: CASSQEGRQETQYF
DNA: TGTGCCAGCAGCCAAGAGGGAAGGCAAGAGACCCAGTACTTC

size: NA
J: TRBJ2-5
D: TRBD2
V: TRBV7-9
CDR3: CASSRGGGIQETQYF
DNA: TGTGCCAGCAGCCGAGGCGGGGGAATCCAAGAGACCCAGTACTTC

size: NA
J: TRBJ2-1
D: TRBD2
V: TRBV9
CDR3: CASSVEASGGRNEQFF
DNA: TGTGCCAGCAGCGTAGAGGCGAGCGGGGGGAGAAATGAGCAGTTCTTC

size: NA
J: TRBJ1-5
D: NA
V: TRBV25-1
CDR3: CASSEEGVSNRPQHF
DNA: TGTGCCAGCAGTGAAGAGGGGGTTAGCAATCGGCCCCAGCATTTT

size: NA
J: TRBJ1-1
D: NA
V: TRBV7-9
CDR3: CAGSSRQGLNTEAFF
DNA: TGTGCCGGCAGCTCACGGCAGGGATTGAACACTGAAGCTTTCTTT

size: few
J: TRBJ2-7
D: NA
V: TRBV6-5
CDR3: CASSYIRGNEQYF
DNA: TGTGCCAGCAGTTACATTCGGGGTAACGAGCAGTACTTC

size: NA
J: TRBJ1-1
D: NA
V: TRBV9
CDR3: CASTKGQNTEAFF
DNA: TGTGCCAGCACCAAAGGGCAGAACACTGAAGCTTTCTTT

size: few
J: TRBJ2-5
D: TRBD1
V: TRBV9
CDR3: CASSSGQGGETQYF
DNA: TGTGCCAGCAGCAGCGGACAGGGCGGGGAGACCCAGTACTTC

size: few
J: TRBJ2-7
D: NA
V: TRBV6-1
CDR3: CASSEQGRGEQYF
DNA: TGTGCCAGCAGTGAACAGGGCAGGGGCGAGCAGTACTTC

size: NA
J: TRBJ2-7
D: TRBD1
V: TRBV28
CDR3: CASSQYGTGGGYEQYF
DNA: TGTGCCAGCAGCCAATACGGGACAGGGGGAGGGTACGAGCAGTACTTC

size: few
J: TRBJ2-1
D: TRBD2
V: TRBV4-1
CDR3: CASSQGELGLAGGNEQFF
DNA: TGCGCCAGCAGCCAAGGGGAACTGGGACTAGCGGGGGGTAATGAGCAGTTCTTC

size: few
J: TRBJ2-5
D: TRBD2
V: TRBV15
CDR3: CATSGLAGGGGMFVKETQYF
DNA: TGTGCCACCAGTGGGCTAGCGGGGGGCGGGGGTATGTTTGTGAAAGAGACCCAGTACTTC

size: once
J: TRBJ2-7
D: NA
V: TRBV7-2
CDR3: CAGSFLIIPGTSSSYEQYF
DNA: TGTGCCGGCAGCTTCTTAATCATACCCGGGACTTCCAGCTCCTACGAGCAGTACTTC

size: NA
J: TRBJ1-2
D: NA
V: TRBV5-4
CDR3: CASSLETRSAGYTF
DNA: TGTGCCAGCAGCTTGGAGACGCGGTCTGCGGGCTACACCTTC

size: many
J: TRBJ1-6
D: NA
V: TRBV4-1
CDR3: CASSHTTPRGMKSSPLHF
DNA: TGCGCCAGCAGCCACACAACTCCTCGGGGGATGAAAAGTTCACCCCTCCACTTT

size: few
J: TRBJ1-6
D: NA
V: TRBV27
CDR3: CASSSGTGQYNSPLHF
DNA: TGTGCCAGCAGTTCGGGGACGGGACAATATAATTCACCCCTCCACTTT